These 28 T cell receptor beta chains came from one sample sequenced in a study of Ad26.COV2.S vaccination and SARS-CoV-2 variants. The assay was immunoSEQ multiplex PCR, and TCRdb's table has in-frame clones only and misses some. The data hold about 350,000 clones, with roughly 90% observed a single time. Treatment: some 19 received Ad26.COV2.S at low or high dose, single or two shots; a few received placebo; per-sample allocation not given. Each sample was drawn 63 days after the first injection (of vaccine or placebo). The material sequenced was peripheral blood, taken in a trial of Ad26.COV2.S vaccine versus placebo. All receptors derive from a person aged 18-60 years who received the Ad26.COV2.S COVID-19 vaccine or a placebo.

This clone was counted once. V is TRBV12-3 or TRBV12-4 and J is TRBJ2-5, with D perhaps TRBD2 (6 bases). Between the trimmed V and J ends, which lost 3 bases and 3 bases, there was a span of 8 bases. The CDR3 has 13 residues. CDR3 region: CASSLWGEETQYF. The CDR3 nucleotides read TGTGCCAGCAGTTTGTGGGGGGAAGAGACCCAGTACTTC.

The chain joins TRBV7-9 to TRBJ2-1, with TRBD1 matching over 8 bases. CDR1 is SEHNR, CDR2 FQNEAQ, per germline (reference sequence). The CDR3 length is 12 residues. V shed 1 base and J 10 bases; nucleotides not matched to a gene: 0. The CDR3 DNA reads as TGTGCCAGCAGCTTAGGGACAGGGGAGCAGTTCTTC. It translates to CASSLGTGEQFF.

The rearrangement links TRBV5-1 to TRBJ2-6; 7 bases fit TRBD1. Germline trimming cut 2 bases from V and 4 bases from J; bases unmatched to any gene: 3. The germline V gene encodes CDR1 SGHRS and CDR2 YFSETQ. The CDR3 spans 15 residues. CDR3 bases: TGCGCCAGCAGCTTTACAGGGGCCGGGGCCAACGTCCTGACTTTC. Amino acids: CASSFTGAGANVLTF. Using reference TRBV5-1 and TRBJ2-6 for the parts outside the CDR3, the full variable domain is KAGVTQTPRYLIKTRGQQVTLSCSPISGHRSVSWYQQTPGQGLQFLFEYFSETQRNKGNFPGRFSGRQFSNSRSEMNVSTLELGDSALYLCASSFTGAGANVLTFGAGSRLTVL.

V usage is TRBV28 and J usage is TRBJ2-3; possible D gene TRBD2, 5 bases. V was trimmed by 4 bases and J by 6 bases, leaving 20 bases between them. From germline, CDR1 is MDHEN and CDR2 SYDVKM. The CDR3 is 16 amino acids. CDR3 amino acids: CASSSEGLPKRDTQYF. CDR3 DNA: TGTGCCAGCAGTTCCGAAGGGCTACCCAAGCGGGATACGCAGTATTTT.

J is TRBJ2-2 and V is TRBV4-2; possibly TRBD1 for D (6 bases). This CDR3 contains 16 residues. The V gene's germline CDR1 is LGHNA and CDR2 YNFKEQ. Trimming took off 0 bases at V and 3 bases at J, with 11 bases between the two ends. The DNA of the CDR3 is TGTGCCAGCAGCCAAGAGGCTGGGGGCGACACCGGGGAGCTGTTTTTT. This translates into CASSQEAGGDTGELFF.

The CDR3 here is CASSLVGFWNTGELFF. CDR3 in DNA: TGTGCCAGCAGCTTAGTGGGATTTTGGAATACCGGGGAGCTGTTTTTT. The V and J genes are TRBV7-9 and TRBJ2-2; D gene ambiguous. Germline-derived CDR1 and CDR2 are SEHNR and FQNEAQ (reference sequence). Between the trimmed V and J ends, which lost 1 base and 5 bases, there was a span of 14 bases. There are 16 residues in the CDR3.

The CDR3 sequence is CASSGDNTDTQYF. CDR3 nucleotides: TGTGCCAGCAGTGGGGACAACACAGATACGCAGTATTTT. The J gene is TRBJ2-3, the V gene TRBV6-4, with D maybe TRBD1 (6 bases). The ends were cut back, 4 bases at V and 2 bases at J, with 7 bases in the middle. Germline CDR1 and CDR2: MRHNA and SNTAGT. The CDR3 totals 13 residues.

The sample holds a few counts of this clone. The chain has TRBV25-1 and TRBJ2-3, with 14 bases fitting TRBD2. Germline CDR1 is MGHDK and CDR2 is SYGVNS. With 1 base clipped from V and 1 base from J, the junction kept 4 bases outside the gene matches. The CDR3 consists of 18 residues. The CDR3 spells CASSEWGLAGVGTDTQYF. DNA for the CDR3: TGTGCCAGCAGTGAATGGGGACTAGCGGGAGTAGGCACAGATACGCAGTATTTT.

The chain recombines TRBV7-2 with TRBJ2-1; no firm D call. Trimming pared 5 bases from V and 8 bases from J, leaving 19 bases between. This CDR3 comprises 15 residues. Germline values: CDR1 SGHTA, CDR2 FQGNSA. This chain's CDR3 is CASSVFVGPEYEQFF. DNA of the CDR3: TGTGCCAGCAGCGTTTTCGTCGGGCCGGAATATGAGCAGTTCTTC.

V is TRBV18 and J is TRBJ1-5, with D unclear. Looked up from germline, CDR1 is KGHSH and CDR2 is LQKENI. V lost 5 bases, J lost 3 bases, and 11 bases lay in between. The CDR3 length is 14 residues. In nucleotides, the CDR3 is TGTGCCAGCTCAGCCGGGGAGTCCAATCAGCCCCAGCATTTT. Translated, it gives CASSAGESNQPQHF.

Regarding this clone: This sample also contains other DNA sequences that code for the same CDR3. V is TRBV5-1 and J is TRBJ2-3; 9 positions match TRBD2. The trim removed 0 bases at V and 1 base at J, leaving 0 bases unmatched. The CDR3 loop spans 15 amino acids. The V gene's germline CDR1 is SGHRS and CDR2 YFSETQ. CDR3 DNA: TGCGCCAGCAGCTTGGTAGCGGGGGGCACAGATACGCAGTATTTT. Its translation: CASSLVAGGTDTQYF.

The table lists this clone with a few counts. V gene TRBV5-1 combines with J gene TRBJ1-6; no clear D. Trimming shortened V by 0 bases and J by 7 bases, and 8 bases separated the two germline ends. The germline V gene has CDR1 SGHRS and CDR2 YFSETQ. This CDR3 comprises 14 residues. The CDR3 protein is CASSLGDVNSPLHF. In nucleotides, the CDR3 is TGCGCCAGCAGCTTGGGTGACGTCAATTCACCCCTCCACTTT.

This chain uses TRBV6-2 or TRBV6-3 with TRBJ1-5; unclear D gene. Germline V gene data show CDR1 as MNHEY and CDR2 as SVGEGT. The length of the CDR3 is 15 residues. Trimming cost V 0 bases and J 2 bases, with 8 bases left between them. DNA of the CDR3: TGTGCCAGCAGTTACTCGGTAACGGGCAATCAGCCCCAGCATTTT. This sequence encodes CASSYSVTGNQPQHF.

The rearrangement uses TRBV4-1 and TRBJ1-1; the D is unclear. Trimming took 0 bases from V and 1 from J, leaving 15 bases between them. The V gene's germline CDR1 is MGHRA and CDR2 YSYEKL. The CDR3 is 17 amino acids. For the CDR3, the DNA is TGCGCCAGCAGCCAAGACCCCACTCGGCGGGGGAACACTGAAGCTTTCTTT. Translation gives CASSQDPTRRGNTEAFF.

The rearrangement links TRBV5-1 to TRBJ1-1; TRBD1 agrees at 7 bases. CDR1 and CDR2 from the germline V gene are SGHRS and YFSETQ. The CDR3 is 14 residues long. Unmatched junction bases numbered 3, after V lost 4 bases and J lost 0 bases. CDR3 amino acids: CASSRDSLNTEAFF. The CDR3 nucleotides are TGCGCCAGCAGCCGGGACAGCTTGAACACTGAAGCTTTCTTT.

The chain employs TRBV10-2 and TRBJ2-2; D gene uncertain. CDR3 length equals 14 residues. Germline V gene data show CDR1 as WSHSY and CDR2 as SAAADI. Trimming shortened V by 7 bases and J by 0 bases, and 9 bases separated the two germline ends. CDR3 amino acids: CASNGRANTGELFF. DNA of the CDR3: TGCGCCAGCAACGGACGGGCGAACACCGGGGAGCTGTTTTTT.

The chain's CDR3 is CASSRNGLAGSGRETQYF. The DNA of the CDR3 is TGTGCCAGCAGTCGGAATGGACTAGCGGGGTCGGGGCGAGAGACCCAGTACTTC. The chain uses TRBV6-2 or TRBV6-3 and TRBJ2-5; TRBD2 matches 12 bases. Germline V gene lookup returns CDR1 MNHEY and CDR2 SVGEGT. This CDR3 is 18 amino acids long. V lost 5 bases to trimming and J lost 4 bases; unmatched junction nucleotides: 14.

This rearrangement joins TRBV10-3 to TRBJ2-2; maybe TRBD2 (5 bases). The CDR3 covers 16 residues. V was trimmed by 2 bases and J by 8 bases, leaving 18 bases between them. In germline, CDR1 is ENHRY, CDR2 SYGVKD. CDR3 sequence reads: CAISEMQPGIKGELFF. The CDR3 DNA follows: TGTGCCATCAGTGAGATGCAACCGGGGATTAAGGGGGAGCTGTTTTTT.

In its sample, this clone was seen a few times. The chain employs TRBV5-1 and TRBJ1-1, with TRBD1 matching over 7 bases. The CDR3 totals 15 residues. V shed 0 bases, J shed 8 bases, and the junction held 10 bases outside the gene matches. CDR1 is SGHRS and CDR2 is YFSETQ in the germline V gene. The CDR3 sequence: CASSLATGQANEAFF. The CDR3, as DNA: TGCGCCAGCAGCTTGGCTACTGGACAGGCAAACGAAGCTTTCTTT. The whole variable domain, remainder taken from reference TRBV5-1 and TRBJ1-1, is KAGVTQTPRYLIKTRGQQVTLSCSPISGHRSVSWYQQTPGQGLQFLFEYFSETQRNKGNFPGRFSGRQFSNSRSEMNVSTLELGDSALYLCASSLATGQANEAFFGQGTRLTVV.

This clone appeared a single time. Written as DNA, the CDR3 is TGTGCCAGTAGGGGGCTAGCGGAGAATGAGCAGTTCTTC. Protein sequence: CASRGLAENEQFF. V gene TRBV7-2 combines with J gene TRBJ2-1, with D perhaps being TRBD1 or TRBD2 (7 bases each). The V and J ends lost 9 bases and 7 bases respectively, with 16 bases between them. The CDR3 runs 13 residues. Germline CDR1 SGHTA, CDR2 FQGNSA.

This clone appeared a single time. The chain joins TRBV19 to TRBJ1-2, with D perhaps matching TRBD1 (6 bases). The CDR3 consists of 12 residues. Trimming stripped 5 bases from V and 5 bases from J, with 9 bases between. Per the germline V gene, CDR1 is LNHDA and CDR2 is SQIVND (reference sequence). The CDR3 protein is CASSPGVYGYTF. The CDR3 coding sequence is TGTGCCAGTAGTCCAGGGGTATATGGCTACACCTTC.

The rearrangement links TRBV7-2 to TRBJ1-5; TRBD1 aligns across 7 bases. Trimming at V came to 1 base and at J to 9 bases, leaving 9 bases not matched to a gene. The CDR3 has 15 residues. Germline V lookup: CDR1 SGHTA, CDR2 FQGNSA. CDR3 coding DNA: TGTGCCAGCAGCTTAGAAGGGACAGCCCTTCGGCCCCAGCATTTT. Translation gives CASSLEGTALRPQHF. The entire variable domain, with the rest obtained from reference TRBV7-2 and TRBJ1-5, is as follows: GAGVSQSPSNKVTEKGKDVELRCDPISGHTALYWYRQSLGQGLEFLIYFQGNSAPDKSGLPSDRFSAERTGGSVSTLTIQRTQQEDSAVYLCASSLEGTALRPQHFGDGTRLSIL.

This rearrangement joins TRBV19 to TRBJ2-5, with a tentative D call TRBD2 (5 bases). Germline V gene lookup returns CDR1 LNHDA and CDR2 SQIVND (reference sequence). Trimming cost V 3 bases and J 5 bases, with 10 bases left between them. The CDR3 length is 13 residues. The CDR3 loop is CASSIPGIETQYF. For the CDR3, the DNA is TGTGCCAGTAGTATTCCGGGAATCGAGACCCAGTACTTC. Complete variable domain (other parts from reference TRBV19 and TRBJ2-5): DGGITQSPKYLFRKEGQNVTLSCEQNLNHDAMYWYRQDPGQGLRLIYYSQIVNDFQKGDIAEGYSVSREKKESFPLTVTSAQKNPTAFYLCASSIPGIETQYFGPGTRLLVL.

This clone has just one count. The CDR3 here is CASTGGGEQFF. The CDR3 DNA is TGTGCCAGCACCGGGGGTGGGGAGCAGTTCTTC. The chain carries TRBV27 and TRBJ2-1; a possible D gene is TRBD2 (6 bases). CDR3 length equals 11 residues. Germline V CDR1 and CDR2: MNHEY, SMNVEV (reference sequence). V lost 7 bases to trimming and J lost 10 bases, with 11 bases between them.

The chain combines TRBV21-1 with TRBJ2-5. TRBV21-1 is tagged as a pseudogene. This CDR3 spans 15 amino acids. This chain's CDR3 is CASSKAPGGGETQYF. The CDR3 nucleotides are TGTGCCAGCAGCAAAGCTCCAGGGGGGGGTGAGACCCAGTACTTC.

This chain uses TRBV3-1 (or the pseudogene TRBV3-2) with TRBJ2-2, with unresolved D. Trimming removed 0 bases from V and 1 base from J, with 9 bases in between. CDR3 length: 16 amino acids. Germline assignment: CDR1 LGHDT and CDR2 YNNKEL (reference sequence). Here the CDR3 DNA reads TGTGCCAGCAGCCAAGAGAGGCAGTTGAACACCGGGGAGCTGTTTTTT. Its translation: CASSQERQLNTGELFF.

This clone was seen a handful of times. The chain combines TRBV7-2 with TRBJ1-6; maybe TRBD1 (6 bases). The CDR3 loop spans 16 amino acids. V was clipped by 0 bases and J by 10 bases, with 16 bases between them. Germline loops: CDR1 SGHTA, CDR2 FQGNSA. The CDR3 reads CASSLAWTAIGSPLHF. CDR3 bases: TGTGCCAGCAGCTTAGCTTGGACAGCCATTGGGTCACCCCTCCACTTT.

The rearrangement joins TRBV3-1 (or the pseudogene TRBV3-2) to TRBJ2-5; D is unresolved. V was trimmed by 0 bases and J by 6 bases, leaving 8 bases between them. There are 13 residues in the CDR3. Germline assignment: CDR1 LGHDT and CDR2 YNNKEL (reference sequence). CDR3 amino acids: CASSQEFPKTQYF. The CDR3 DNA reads TGTGCCAGCAGCCAAGAATTCCCCAAGACCCAGTACTTC.